The present entry profiles one T cell receptor beta chain with its context. As yet, its antigen is unknown. Per the germline V gene, CDR1 is LNHDA and CDR2 is SQIVND (reference sequence). V was shortened by 5 bases and J by 8 bases, with 12 bases between the two germline ends. CDR3 length: 12 amino acids. The data originate from a study of T cells in Graves' hyperthyroidism and ophthalmopathy. Whole-study results and caveats: Ophthalmopathy onset followed model prediction by a median about 6.9 months. In simple terms, a model built on 13 V-J features told ophthalmopathy apart from stable hyperthyroidism.

The investigators amplified TCR beta CDR3 regions from RNA transcripts. First-round RT-PCR targeting the TCR CDR3 was performed with the HTBI primer set. TCRdb independently ran MiXCR on the multiplex PCR reads; one entry per CDR3 protein. Of 600,000 or so distinct CDR3 sequences in the sample, around 16% are singletons; the top ten hold around 4%. For Graves' hyperthyroidism to be stable, ophthalmopathy could not progress within 18 months. Participants, patients aged 18 to 65, had newly diagnosed hyperthyroidism with a duration under 2 months. This chain links TRBV19 with TRBJ1-2, with D perhaps matching TRBD1 (5 bases). The sequenced material came from blood. The TCR originated in a woman aged 25 to 39 with Graves' hyperthyroidism. CDR3 bases: TGTGCCAGTAGTCTGCAGGGTCGAGGCTACACCTTC. Its protein product is CASSLQGRGYTF.